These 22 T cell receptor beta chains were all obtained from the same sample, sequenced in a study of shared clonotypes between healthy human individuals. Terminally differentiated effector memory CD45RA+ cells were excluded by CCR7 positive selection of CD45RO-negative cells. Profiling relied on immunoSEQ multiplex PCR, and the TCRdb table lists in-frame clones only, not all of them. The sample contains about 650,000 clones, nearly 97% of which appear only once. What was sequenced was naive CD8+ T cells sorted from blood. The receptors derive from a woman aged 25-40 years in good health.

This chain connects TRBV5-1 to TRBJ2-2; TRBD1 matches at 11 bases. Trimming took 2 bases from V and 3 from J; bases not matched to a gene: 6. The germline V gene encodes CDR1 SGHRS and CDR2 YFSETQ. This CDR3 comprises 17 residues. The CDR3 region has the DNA TGCGCCAGCAGCTTTTTAGGACAGGGGGCGGACACCGGGGAGCTGTTTTTT. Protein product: CASSFLGQGADTGELFF.

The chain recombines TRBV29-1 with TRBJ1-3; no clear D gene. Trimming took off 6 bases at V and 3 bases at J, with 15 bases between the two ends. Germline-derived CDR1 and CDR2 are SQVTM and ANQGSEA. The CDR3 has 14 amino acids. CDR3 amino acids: CSVEVLGNGNTIYF. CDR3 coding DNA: TGCAGCGTCGAGGTGCTTGGGAATGGAAACACCATATATTTT.

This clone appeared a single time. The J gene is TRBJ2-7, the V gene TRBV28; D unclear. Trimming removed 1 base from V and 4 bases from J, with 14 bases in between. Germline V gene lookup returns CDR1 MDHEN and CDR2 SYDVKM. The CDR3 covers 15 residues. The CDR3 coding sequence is TGTGCCAGCAGTTTATACGAAGGTTGGTTATACGAGCAGTACTTC. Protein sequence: CASSLYEGWLYEQYF.

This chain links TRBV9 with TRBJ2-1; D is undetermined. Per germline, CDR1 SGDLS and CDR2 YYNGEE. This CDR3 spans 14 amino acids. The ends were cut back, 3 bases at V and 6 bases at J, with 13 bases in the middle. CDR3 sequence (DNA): TGTGCCAGCAGCGCCCTCCTGGGCGGCAATGAGCAGTTCTTC. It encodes CASSALLGGNEQFF. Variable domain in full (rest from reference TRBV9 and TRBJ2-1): DSGVTQTPKHLITATGQRVTLRCSPRSGDLSVYWYQQSLDQGLQFLIQYYNGEERAKGNILERFSAQQFPDLHSELNLSSLELGDSALYFCASSALLGGNEQFFGPGTRLTVL.

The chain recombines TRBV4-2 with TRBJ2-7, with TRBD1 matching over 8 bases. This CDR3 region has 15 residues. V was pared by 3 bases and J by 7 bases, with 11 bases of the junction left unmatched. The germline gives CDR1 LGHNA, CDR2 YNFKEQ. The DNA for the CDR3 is TGTGCCAGCAGCCAGATGGGGGGCCAGGGGGCTGAGCAGTACTTC. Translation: CASSQMGGQGAEQYF.

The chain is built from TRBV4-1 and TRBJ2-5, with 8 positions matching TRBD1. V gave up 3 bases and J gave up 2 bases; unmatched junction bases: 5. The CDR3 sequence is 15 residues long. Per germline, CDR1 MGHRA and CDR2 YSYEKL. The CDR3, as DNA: TGCGCCAGCAGCCACCCTGGACAGGGTCAAGAGACCCAGTACTTC. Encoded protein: CASSHPGQGQETQYF.

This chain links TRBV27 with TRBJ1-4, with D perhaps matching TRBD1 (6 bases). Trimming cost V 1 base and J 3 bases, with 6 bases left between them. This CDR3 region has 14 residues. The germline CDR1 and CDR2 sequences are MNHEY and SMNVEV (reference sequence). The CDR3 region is CASSLYRANEKLFF. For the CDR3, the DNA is TGTGCCAGCAGTTTATACAGGGCTAATGAAAAACTGTTTTTT. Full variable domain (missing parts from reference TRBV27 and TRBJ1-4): EAQVTQNPRYLITVTGKKLTVTCSQNMNHEYMSWYRQDPGLGLRQIYYSMNVEVTDKGDVPEGYKVSRKEKRNFPLILESPSPNQTSLYFCASSLYRANEKLFFGSGTQLSVL.

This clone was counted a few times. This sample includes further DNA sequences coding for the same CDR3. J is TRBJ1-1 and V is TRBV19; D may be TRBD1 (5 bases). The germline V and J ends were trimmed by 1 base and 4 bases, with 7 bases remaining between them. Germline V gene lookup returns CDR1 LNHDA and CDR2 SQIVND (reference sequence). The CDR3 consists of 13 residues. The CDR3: CASSIGGSTEAFF. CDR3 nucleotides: TGTGCCAGTAGTATAGGGGGCAGCACTGAAGCTTTCTTT.

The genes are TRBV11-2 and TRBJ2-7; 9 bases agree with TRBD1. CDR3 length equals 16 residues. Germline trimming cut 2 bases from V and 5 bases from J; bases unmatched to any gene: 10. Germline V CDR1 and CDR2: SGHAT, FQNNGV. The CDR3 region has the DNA TGTGCCAGCAGCTTACGGACCGGGACAGGGTTACACGAGCAGTACTTC. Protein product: CASSLRTGTGLHEQYF.

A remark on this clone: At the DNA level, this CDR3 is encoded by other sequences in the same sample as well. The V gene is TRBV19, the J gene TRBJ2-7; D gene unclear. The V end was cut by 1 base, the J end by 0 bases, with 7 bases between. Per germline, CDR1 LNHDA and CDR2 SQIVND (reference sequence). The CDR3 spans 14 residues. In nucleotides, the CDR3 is TGTGCCAGTAGTATAGTAGGTAGCTCCTACGAGCAGTACTTC. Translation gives CASSIVGSSYEQYF.

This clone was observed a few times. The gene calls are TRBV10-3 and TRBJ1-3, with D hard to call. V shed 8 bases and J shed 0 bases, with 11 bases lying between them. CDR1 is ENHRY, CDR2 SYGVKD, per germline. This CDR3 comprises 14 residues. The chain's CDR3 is CAIRNEDSGNTIYF. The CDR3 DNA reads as TGTGCCATCCGGAACGAAGACTCTGGAAACACCATATATTTT.

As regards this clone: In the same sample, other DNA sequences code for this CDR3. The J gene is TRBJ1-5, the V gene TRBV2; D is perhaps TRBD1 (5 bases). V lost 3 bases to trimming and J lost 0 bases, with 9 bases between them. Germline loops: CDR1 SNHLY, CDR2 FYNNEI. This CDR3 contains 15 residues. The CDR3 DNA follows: TGTGCCAGCAGTGAGGGACCGTATAGCAATCAGCCCCAGCATTTT. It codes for CASSEGPYSNQPQHF.

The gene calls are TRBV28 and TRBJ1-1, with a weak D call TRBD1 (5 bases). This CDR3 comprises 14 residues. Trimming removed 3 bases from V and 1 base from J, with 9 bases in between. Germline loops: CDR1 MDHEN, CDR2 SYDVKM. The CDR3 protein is CASSLRTTNTEAFF. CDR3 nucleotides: TGTGCCAGCAGTTTGCGGACAACGAACACTGAAGCTTTCTTT.

CDR3 sequence: CASDGGGDQPQHF. The DNA of the CDR3 is TGTGCCAGCGACGGAGGGGGCGATCAGCCCCAGCATTTT. This chain uses TRBV2 with TRBJ1-5; TRBD1 aligns across 7 bases. V trimming: 8 bases; J trimming: 5 bases; junction bases outside the gene matches: 6. This CDR3 comprises 13 residues. CDR1 SNHLY and CDR2 FYNNEI come from the germline V gene.

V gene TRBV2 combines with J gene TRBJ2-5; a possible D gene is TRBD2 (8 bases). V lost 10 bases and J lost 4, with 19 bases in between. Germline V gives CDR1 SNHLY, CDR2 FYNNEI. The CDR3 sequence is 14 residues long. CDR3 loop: CAMRTGGGSETQYF. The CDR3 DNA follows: TGTGCCATGCGGACAGGCGGGGGGTCAGAGACCCAGTACTTC.

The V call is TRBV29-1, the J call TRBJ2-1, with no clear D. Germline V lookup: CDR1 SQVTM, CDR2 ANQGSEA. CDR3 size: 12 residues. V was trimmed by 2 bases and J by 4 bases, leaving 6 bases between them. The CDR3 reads CSVETDYNEQFF. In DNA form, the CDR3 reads TGCAGCGTTGAAACCGATTACAATGAGCAGTTCTTC.

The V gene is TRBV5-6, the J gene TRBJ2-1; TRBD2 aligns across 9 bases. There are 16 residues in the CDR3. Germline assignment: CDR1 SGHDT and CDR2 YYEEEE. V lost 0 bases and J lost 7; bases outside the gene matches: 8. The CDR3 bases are TGTGCCAGCAGCTTGGGCCCAGCGGGAGGACTGAATGAGCAGTTCTTC. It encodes CASSLGPAGGLNEQFF.

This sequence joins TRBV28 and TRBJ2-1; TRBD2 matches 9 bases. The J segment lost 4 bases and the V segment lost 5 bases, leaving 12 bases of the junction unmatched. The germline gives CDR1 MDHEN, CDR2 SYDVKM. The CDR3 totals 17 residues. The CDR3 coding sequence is TGTGCCAGCAGTCCCAAAGCGGGAGGCTTACTTTACAATGAGCAGTTCTTC. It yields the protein CASSPKAGGLLYNEQFF.

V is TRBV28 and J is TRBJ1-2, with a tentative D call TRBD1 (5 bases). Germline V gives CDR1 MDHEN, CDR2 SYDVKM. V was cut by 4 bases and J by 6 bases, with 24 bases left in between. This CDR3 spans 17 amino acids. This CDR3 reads CASSSPLERGAADGYTF. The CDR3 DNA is TGTGCCAGCAGTTCCCCACTTGAGCGAGGGGCGGCGGATGGCTACACCTTC.

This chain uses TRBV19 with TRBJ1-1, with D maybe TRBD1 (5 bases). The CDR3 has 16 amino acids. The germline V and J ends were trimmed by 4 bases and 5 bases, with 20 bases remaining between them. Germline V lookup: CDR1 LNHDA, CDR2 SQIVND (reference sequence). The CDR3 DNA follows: TGTGCCAGTAGTACCAATCCTTTGGGGGGGAGGACTGAAGCTTTCTTT. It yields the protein CASSTNPLGGRTEAFF.

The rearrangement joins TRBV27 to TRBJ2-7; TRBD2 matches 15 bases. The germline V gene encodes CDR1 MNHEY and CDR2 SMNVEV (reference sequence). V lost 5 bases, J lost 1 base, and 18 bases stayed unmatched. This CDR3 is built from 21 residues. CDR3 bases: TGTGCCAGCAGTGAACAGCCGGGACTAGCGGGAGGATTCGGTAGATCCTACGAGCAGTACTTC. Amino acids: CASSEQPGLAGGFGRSYEQYF.

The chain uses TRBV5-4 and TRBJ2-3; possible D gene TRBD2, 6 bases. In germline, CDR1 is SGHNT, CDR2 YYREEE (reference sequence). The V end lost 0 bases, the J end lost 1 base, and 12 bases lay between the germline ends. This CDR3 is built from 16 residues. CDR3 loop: CASSLDGRAGTDTQYF. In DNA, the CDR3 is TGTGCCAGCAGCTTGGACGGGAGAGCAGGCACAGATACGCAGTATTTT.